These 14 T cell receptor beta chains were sequenced from one sample in a study of neurological immune-mediated disorders. Time point denoted: longitudinal time-point 3. TCRdb re-analysed the 5' RACE reads in MiXCR, keeping a single row per CDR3 protein. The sample records more than 75,000 distinct CDR3 sequences, under 4.5% being singletons. Sequences were obtained from PBMCs. These receptors were taken from a woman aged 55-69 years with multiple sclerosis.

On this clonotype itself: This may be a read error: a much more frequent sequence differs by one nucleotide. This chain uses TRBV2 with TRBJ1-1; weak D call: TRBD1 (5 bases). The CDR3 is 13 amino acids. V was clipped by 6 bases and J by 4 bases, with 12 bases between them. Germline V lookup: CDR1 SNHLY, CDR2 FYNNEI. CDR3 sequence: CASRGVGTTEAFF. In DNA form, the CDR3 reads TGTGCCAGCAGGGGTGTGGGGACCACTGAAGCTTTCTTT.

At least ten counts were recorded for this clonotype. The chain combines TRBV3-1 with TRBJ1-5; D not resolved. The germline V and J ends were trimmed by 1 base and 9 bases, with 7 bases remaining between them. CDR1 LGHDT and CDR2 YNNKEL come from the germline V gene (reference sequence). The CDR3 loop spans 12 amino acids. The CDR3 DNA follows: TGTGCCAGCAGCCAAGGTTACCGGCCCCAGCATTTT. Translated, it gives CASSQGYRPQHF.

This clonotype was found many times. This chain connects TRBV20-1 to TRBJ2-3, with D tentatively TRBD1 (6 bases). The CDR3 is 15 residues long. CDR1 is DFQATT and CDR2 is SNEGSKA in the germline V gene (reference sequence). Deletions cut 1 base from V and 2 bases from J, with 13 bases between. This CDR3 is CSARGSMGATDTQYF. The CDR3, as DNA: TGCAGTGCTAGAGGGTCGATGGGGGCCACAGATACGCAGTATTTT.

This clonotype was seen many times. The chain recombines TRBV15 with TRBJ2-1, with a tentative D call TRBD2 (7 bases). Germline-derived CDR1 and CDR2 are LNHNV and YYDKDF (reference sequence). The ends were cut back, 4 bases at V and 8 bases at J, with 18 bases in the middle. The CDR3 extends over 15 amino acids. This CDR3 is CATSTPGGPRDEQFF. The CDR3, as DNA: TGTGCCACCAGCACACCCGGGGGGCCTAGGGATGAGCAGTTCTTC. Full variable domain (remainder filled in from reference TRBV15 and TRBJ2-1): DAMVIQNPRYQVTQFGKPVTLSCSQTLNHNVMYWYQQKSSQAPKLLFHYYDKDFNNEADTPDNFQSRRPNTSFCFLDIRSPGLGDTAMYLCATSTPGGPRDEQFFGPGTRLTVL.

This clonotype was recorded at least ten times. V and J are TRBV6-1 and TRBJ2-1, with D perhaps TRBD1 (5 bases). Deletions cut 1 base from V and 2 bases from J, with 18 bases between. This CDR3 contains 18 residues. Germline lookup yields CDR1 MNHNS and CDR2 SASEGT. CDR3 residues: CASSEVLGVATAYNEQFF. The DNA of the CDR3 is TGTGCCAGCAGTGAAGTCCTAGGGGTGGCGACGGCCTACAATGAGCAGTTCTTC.

In its sample, this clonotype was seen many times. The V and J genes are TRBV12-3 or TRBV12-4 and TRBJ2-3, with 12 nucleotides matching TRBD2. With 0 bases clipped from V and 0 bases from J, the junction kept 10 bases outside the gene matches. The CDR3 spans 20 residues. CDR3 nucleotide sequence: TGTGCCAGCAGTTTAGCGCTCAGAACTAGCGGGGGGTCTAGCACAGATACGCAGTATTTT. Protein product: CASSLALRTSGGSSTDTQYF.

This clonotype was detected many times. CDR3 nucleotides: TGTGCCAGCAGCCAAGCGGCAGAGACCCAGTACTTC. Encoded protein: CASSQAAETQYF. V is TRBV3-1 and J is TRBJ2-5; D remains ambiguous. The CDR3 length is 12 residues. The germline V and J ends were trimmed by 1 base and 4 bases, with 4 bases remaining between them. From germline, CDR1 is LGHDT and CDR2 YNNKEL (reference sequence).

This clonotype was detected ten times or more. The V gene is TRBV5-5, the J gene TRBJ2-2, with D maybe TRBD2 (6 bases). Trimming shortened V by 5 bases and J by 3 bases, and 17 bases separated the two germline ends. Germline V CDR1 and CDR2: SGHKS, YYEKEE (reference sequence). This CDR3 has 16 amino acids. The DNA of the CDR3 is TGTGCCAGCAGACCGGGAGAACCGATCGACACCGGGGAGCTGTTTTTT. Residues: CASRPGEPIDTGELFF.

This clonotype was recorded at least ten times. This sequence joins TRBV4-1 and TRBJ1-5; TRBD1 aligns across 12 bases. The CDR3 is 17 amino acids. The germline V gene has CDR1 MGHRA and CDR2 YSYEKL. Trimming cost V 2 bases and J 5 bases; bases outside gene matches: 7. CDR3 sequence (DNA): TGCGCCAGCAGCCAAAGGGGGACAGGGGGCGTATATCAGCCCCAGCATTTT. It is translated as CASSQRGTGGVYQPQHF.

This clonotype was detected many times. The genes are TRBV29-1 and TRBJ2-5; the D is unclear. V lost 3 bases to trimming and J lost 2 bases, with 10 bases between them. Germline V gene lookup returns CDR1 SQVTM and CDR2 ANQGSEA. This CDR3 spans 13 amino acids. The CDR3 nucleotides are TGCAGCGTTGATGGGCAGCTTCAAGAGACCCAGTACTTC. Residues: CSVDGQLQETQYF.

At least ten counts were recorded for this clonotype. This sequence joins TRBV4-2 and TRBJ1-1; D unclear. The CDR3 is made up of 13 amino acids. V lost 2 bases, J lost 5 bases, and 9 bases lay in between. CDR1 is LGHNA, CDR2 YNFKEQ, per germline. DNA of the CDR3: TGTGCCAGCAGCCAACCCCGGGAGACTGAAGCTTTCTTT. Translating gives CASSQPRETEAFF.

This clonotype was recorded many times. The J gene is TRBJ1-4, the V gene TRBV28; no firm D call. Germline assignment: CDR1 MDHEN and CDR2 SYDVKM. The CDR3 totals 13 residues. V was shortened by 3 bases and J by 8 bases, with 10 bases between the two germline ends. CDR3 residues: CASSFSGGEKLFF. Here the CDR3 DNA reads TGTGCCAGCAGTTTCTCAGGAGGCGAAAAACTGTTTTTT. Full variable domain (missing parts from reference TRBV28 and TRBJ1-4): DVKVTQSSRYLVKRTGEKVFLECVQDMDHENMFWYRQDPGLGLRLIYFSYDVKMKEKGDIPEGYSVSREKKERFSLILESASTNQTSMYLCASSFSGGEKLFFGSGTQLSVL.

This clonotype was observed many times. CDR3 in DNA: TGTGCCAGCAGCCCACAGGGACCAACTGGGGCCAACGTCCTGACTTTC. Translated: CASSPQGPTGANVLTF. The chain uses TRBV7-9 and TRBJ2-6, with D perhaps TRBD1 (6 bases). The CDR3 is 16 residues long. Trimming left V 5 bases short and J 2 bases short, with 13 bases between. Germline lookup yields CDR1 SEHNR and CDR2 FQNEAQ (reference sequence).

This clonotype has ten or more counts. CDR3 DNA sequence: TGTGCCAGCAGCCAAAGGGGTCAGCCCCAGCATTTT. Protein product: CASSQRGQPQHF. The rearrangement links TRBV3-1 to TRBJ1-5; D is possibly TRBD1 (5 bases). Per the germline V gene, CDR1 is LGHDT and CDR2 is YNNKEL (reference sequence). V was trimmed by 2 bases and J by 6 bases, leaving 5 bases between them. The CDR3 is 12 amino acids.